This T cell receptor (delta chain) came from a study of γδ T cells in repeated Plasmodium falciparum infection. Study-wide results and caveats: Waves of new clonotype selection appeared after repeated controlled infections in Vdelta2-negative, largely Vdelta1+, gammadelta T cells.

Vgamma9/Vdelta2+ and Vdelta2-negative gammadelta T cells were flow-sorted from PBMC for bulk sequencing. This clone was recorded at least ten times. The antigen remains undetermined. The germline V and J ends were trimmed by 3 bases and 1 base, with 8 bases remaining between them. Germline lookup yields CDR1 GEAIGNYY and CDR2 EKD. The CDR3 spans 13 residues. TCRdb reran clone calling via CATT on the multiplex PCR reads. This table has over 90,000 delta-chain clones, 0.85% to 1% appearing once. This TCR was sampled from a pool of human donors (malaria-infected and uninfected, not separated). The chain joins TRDV2 to TRDJ1; D uncertain. Sequencing was performed on gamma-delta T cells from blood. CDR3 in DNA: TGTGCCTGTGACCCTGTATCCACCGATAAACTCATCTTT. The encoded protein is CACDPVSTDKLIF.